A single sample is the source of the 26 T cell receptor beta chains below, sequenced in a study of T cell responses to AZD1222 COVID-19 vaccine (dated by TCRdb to the early 2020s). Library construction relied on the immunoSEQ multiplex PCR assay. TCRdb obtained this table from immuneACCESS and retained in-frame rearrangements with V and J assigned. These tables miss some clones; where compared with another copy, unresolved V genes account for less than half of the shortfall, and the remainder is unexplained. This sample comprises some 170,000 clones, just under 90% of them detected only once. The leading ten clones occupy roughly 4.3% of the sample. This specimen's time point label, per the study, means: about 28 days (+/-7) after the second vaccine dose. The label giving this sample's treatment or condition can be read as: meningococcal conjugate vaccine given as trial control. This specimen was peripheral blood, taken 28 days after the second dose of the MenACWY control vaccine. The source is an adult who received the MenACWY meningococcal vaccine as a control.

The table lists this clone with a count of one. The gene calls are TRBV7-9 and TRBJ2-3; perhaps TRBD1 as D (6 bases). Germline V gene sequence: CDR1 SEHNR, CDR2 FQNEAQ (reference sequence). The V gene lost 6 bases and the J gene lost 6 bases, with 13 bases spanning the gap. The CDR3 extends over 13 amino acids. In DNA, the CDR3 is TGTGCCAGCAGGGGGGCAGGAGCCGATACGCAGTATTTT. As protein: CASRGAGADTQYF.

This clone was detected a few times. The rearrangement uses TRBV6-5 and TRBJ2-5; D is possibly TRBD1 (6 bases). Trimming shortened V by 6 bases and J by 8 bases, and 16 bases separated the two germline ends. This CDR3 contains 13 residues. Germline CDR1 and CDR2: MNHEY and SVGAGI. In nucleotides, the CDR3 is TGTGCCAGCAGGCCACCTTGGGGGCGAACCCAGTACTTC. Protein product: CASRPPWGRTQYF.

The chain carries TRBV3-1 (or the pseudogene TRBV3-2) and TRBJ2-7; 9 bases match TRBD1. Germline CDR1 is LGHDT and CDR2 is YNNKEL (reference sequence). Losses at the gene ends were 4 bases for V and 5 bases for J; bases not matched to a gene: 3. This CDR3 is 13 amino acids long. The DNA of the CDR3 is TGTGCCAGCAGCCGACAGGGGGTTAACGAGCAGTACTTC. Translation gives CASSRQGVNEQYF.

The chain is built from TRBV7-2 and TRBJ1-1; the match to TRBD1 covers 7 bases. The germline V gene has CDR1 SGHTA and CDR2 FQGNSA. The CDR3 consists of 18 residues. V was clipped by 4 bases and J by 2 bases; unmatched bases: 16. The CDR3 spells CASSSIRTDREENTEAFF. CDR3 DNA sequence: TGTGCCAGCAGCTCTATACGAACTGACAGGGAGGAAAACACTGAAGCTTTCTTT.

The genes are TRBV10-3 and TRBJ1-2; possibly TRBD1 for D (6 bases). The CDR3 has 16 amino acids. Trimming removed 3 bases from V and 3 bases from J, with 17 bases in between. Germline V CDR1 and CDR2: ENHRY, SYGVKD. Written as DNA, the CDR3 is TGTGCCATCAGTGACCCCGAGGGGGGCGCGGACTATGGCTACACCTTC. It yields the protein CAISDPEGGADYGYTF.

The chain joins TRBV4-2 to TRBJ2-7; 10 bases line up with TRBD1. CDR1 is LGHNA, CDR2 YNFKEQ, per germline. Unmatched junction bases numbered 9, after V lost 4 bases and J lost 3 bases. The CDR3 consists of 16 residues. The CDR3 DNA follows: TGTGCCAGCAGCCCTGTCGGGACAGGGGTATTCTACGAGCAGTACTTC. Translated: CASSPVGTGVFYEQYF.

The CDR3 DNA is TGCGCCAGCAGCCAAGATGCAGACTGGGCCTTGAATGAAAAACTGTTTTTT. The encoded protein is CASSQDADWALNEKLFF. This chain links TRBV4-3 with TRBJ1-4; no clear D gene. The length of the CDR3 is 17 residues. Trimming left V 0 bases short and J 5 bases short, with 16 bases between. Germline V lookup: CDR1 LGHNA, CDR2 YSLEER.

The chain employs TRBV20-1 and TRBJ2-5; the D is unclear. The CDR3 loop spans 11 amino acids. V gave up 0 bases and J gave up 9 bases, with 8 bases separating them. Per germline, CDR1 DFQATT and CDR2 SNEGSKA (reference sequence). CDR3 sequence reads: CSARDRLAQYF. In nucleotides, the CDR3 is TGCAGTGCTAGAGACAGGCTCGCCCAGTACTTC.

V gene TRBV25-1 combines with J gene TRBJ1-2, with 11 bases matching TRBD1. This CDR3 contains 14 residues. Germline V gives CDR1 MGHDK, CDR2 SYGVNS. V was pared by 4 bases and J by 4 bases, with 2 bases of the junction left unmatched. CDR3 nucleotides: TGTGCCAGCAGTGGGACAGGGGGCGGCTATGGCTACACCTTC. It specifies CASSGTGGGYGYTF.

This clone was detected once. This rearrangement joins TRBV11-2 to TRBJ1-1; no reliable D call. From germline, CDR1 is SGHAT and CDR2 FQNNGV. The CDR3 runs 17 residues. Trimming removed 2 bases from V and 5 bases from J, with 21 bases in between. CDR3 sequence reads: CASSLRPPEGFGTEAFF. The CDR3 nucleotides are TGTGCCAGCAGCTTACGCCCGCCCGAGGGTTTTGGGACTGAAGCTTTCTTT.

This sequence joins TRBV2 and TRBJ1-1; no clear D. V lost 8 bases to trimming and J lost 0 bases, with 13 bases between them. Germline values: CDR1 SNHLY, CDR2 FYNNEI. This CDR3 is 14 amino acids long. Here the CDR3 reads CASSPSALNTEAFF. In nucleotides, the CDR3 is TGTGCCAGCTCGCCCTCGGCTTTGAACACTGAAGCTTTCTTT.

The chain is built from TRBV18 and TRBJ2-2, with D possibly being TRBD2 (5 bases). This CDR3 spans 13 amino acids. V was pared by 5 bases and J by 6 bases, with 10 bases between. From germline, CDR1 is KGHSH and CDR2 LQKENI. The CDR3 sequence: CASSGLAAGELFF. The CDR3 coding sequence is TGTGCCAGCTCAGGCCTAGCTGCCGGGGAGCTGTTTTTT. The full variable domain, in which reference TRBV18 and TRBJ2-2 provide the parts outside the CDR3, is NAGVMQNPRHLVRRRGQEARLRCSPMKGHSHVYWYRQLPEEGLKFMVYLQKENIIDESGMPKERFSAEFPKEGPSILRIQQVVRGDSAAYFCASSGLAAGELFFGEGSRLTVL.

This chain links TRBV12-3 or TRBV12-4 with TRBJ1-4, with no clear D. Trimming removed 6 bases from V and 8 bases from J, with 7 bases in between. The CDR3 contains 11 residues. The CDR3 bases are TGTGCCAGCAGCTACCTCGAAAAACTGTTTTTT. This translates into CASSYLEKLFF.

This clone was seen only once. This chain uses TRBV4-3 with TRBJ2-5; 8 positions match TRBD2. Trimming removed 0 bases from V and 7 bases from J; junction bases left unmatched: 7. The CDR3 runs 15 residues. Germline V CDR1 and CDR2: LGHNA, YSLEER. The CDR3 spells CASSQDIAGFGTQYF. The DNA of the CDR3 is TGCGCCAGCAGCCAAGATATAGCGGGATTCGGGACCCAGTACTTC.

The rearrangement links TRBV30 to TRBJ2-3, with D uncertain. V was pared by 2 bases and J by 4 bases, with 7 bases between. The CDR3 loop spans 12 amino acids. Germline V gene sequence: CDR1 GTSNPN, CDR2 SVGIG (reference sequence). The CDR3 bases are TGTGCCTGGAGTTTAGGGCCAGATACGCAGTATTTT. Translating gives CAWSLGPDTQYF.

The CDR3 region is CASTPGGTNYGYTF. In DNA, the CDR3 is TGTGCCAGCACCCCTGGGGGAACAAACTATGGCTACACCTTC. The chain is built from TRBV5-8 and TRBJ1-2; weak D call: TRBD1 (5 bases). The CDR3 runs to 14 residues. CDR1 is SGHTS and CDR2 is YDEGEE in the germline V gene. Trimming pared 6 bases from V and 2 bases from J, leaving 14 bases between.

This sequence joins TRBV6-1 and TRBJ1-4; no reliable D call. Germline CDR1 and CDR2: MNHNS and SASEGT. The length of the CDR3 is 17 residues. V lost 0 bases and J lost 7, with 18 bases in between. The CDR3, as DNA: TGTGCCAGCAGTGAAGCGTATGGGTTGGCCATAAGTGAAAAACTGTTTTTT. Amino acid sequence: CASSEAYGLAISEKLFF.

This clone appeared a few times. The gene calls are TRBV28 and TRBJ1-2, with TRBD1 matching 7 bases. With V trimmed by 6 bases and J by 7 bases, 8 bases remained unmatched. Germline CDR1 reads MDHEN; CDR2 reads SYDVKM. The CDR3 totals 13 residues. The CDR3 nucleotides read TGTGCCAGCAGCCGACAGGGAAGTAGTGGCTACACCTTC. It translates to CASSRQGSSGYTF.

The chain uses TRBV28 and TRBJ1-1; weak D call: TRBD1 (5 bases). The CDR3 loop spans 12 amino acids. Germline lookup yields CDR1 MDHEN and CDR2 SYDVKM. Between the trimmed V and J ends, which lost 8 bases and 1 base, there was a span of 8 bases. CDR3 sequence (DNA): TGTGCCAGCCTGGGGCCGAACACTGAAGCTTTCTTT. Its protein product is CASLGPNTEAFF.

The rearrangement links TRBV27 to TRBJ1-2, with D possibly TRBD1 on 5 matching bases. Trimming left V 3 bases short and J 3 bases short, with 8 bases between. CDR3 length: 13 amino acids. Germline V gene data show CDR1 as MNHEY and CDR2 as SMNVEV (reference sequence). CDR3 residues: CASSFEGYYGYTF. In DNA form, the CDR3 reads TGTGCCAGCAGTTTCGAGGGGTACTATGGCTACACCTTC.

With respect to this clone: The junction departs from the called germline gene at one end, perhaps through a read error. The chain recombines TRBV2 with TRBJ2-7; TRBD1 might be the D (6 bases). This CDR3 has 11 amino acids. In germline, CDR1 is SNHLY, CDR2 FYNNEI. The CDR3 bases are TGTGCCAGCATCTCCGGGACAAAAGGATTCTTC. Translating gives CASISGTKGFF.

This chain joins TRBV4-3 and TRBJ2-7; D not resolved. Germline lookup yields CDR1 LGHNA and CDR2 YSLEER. V lost 2 bases and J 3 bases, leaving 14 bases between the germline ends. The CDR3 totals 15 residues. CDR3 residues: CASSQFAEALYEQYF. As DNA, the CDR3 is TGCGCCAGCAGCCAATTCGCTGAGGCCCTCTACGAGCAGTACTTC.

This chain joins TRBV7-3 and TRBJ2-1; 7 bases fit TRBD2. The junction had 7 bases not matched to a gene; V was cut back by 5 bases and J by 3 bases. Germline CDR1 reads SGHTA; CDR2 reads FQGTGA. This CDR3 is built from 15 residues. The CDR3 nucleotides read TGTGCCAGCAGCCCAGCGGGACCGCTCTACAATGAGCAGTTCTTC. Translating gives CASSPAGPLYNEQFF.

This rearrangement joins TRBV4-3 to TRBJ1-1; D is ambiguous. The length of the CDR3 is 15 residues. Germline values: CDR1 LGHNA, CDR2 YSLEER. V was trimmed by 0 bases and J by 0 bases, leaving 8 bases between them. As DNA, the CDR3 is TGCGCCAGCAGCCAAGAGGCCGGCTTGAACACTGAAGCTTTCTTT. Translated, it gives CASSQEAGLNTEAFF.

The V and J genes are TRBV9 and TRBJ2-7, with 8 positions matching TRBD2. Losses at the gene ends were 0 bases for V and 2 bases for J; bases not matched to a gene: 4. Germline CDR1 and CDR2: SGDLS and YYNGEE. The CDR3 has 15 amino acids. CDR3 sequence (DNA): TGTGCCAGCAGCGTAGAGGGTAGCGGGACCTACGAGCAGTACTTC. The encoded protein is CASSVEGSGTYEQYF.

The rearrangement joins TRBV28 to TRBJ1-2; the D gene is possibly TRBD1 (6 bases). This CDR3 spans 15 amino acids. With 4 bases removed from V and 6 bases from J, the gap between germline ends came to 18 bases. Germline CDR1 MDHEN, CDR2 SYDVKM. The CDR3: CASSSPFPGAHGYTF. The CDR3 region has the DNA TGTGCCAGCAGTTCCCCGTTCCCAGGGGCCCATGGCTACACCTTC.